These T cell receptor beta chains were read from a single sample in a study of cytomegalovirus exposure and HLA in healthy donors. The protocol was immunoSEQ multiplex PCR, while the TCRdb copy is restricted to in-frame clones and leaves out a portion. Across tens of thousands of clones, the top ten clones capture about 3.8% of the sample. Sequenced input: PBMCs. These receptors all stem from a female donor in good health and CMV-seropositive. Each CDR3 is given without its conserved first and last residue.

>TRBJ2-5|TRBV21-1
ASRFLGGTRETQY
>TRBJ2-7|TRBV9
ASSGTGSSYEQY
>TRBJ2-1|TRBV5-4
ASSSGLAGGRAYNEQF
>TRBJ1-1|TRBV7-8
ASSQGLGVEAF
>TRBJ1-5|TRBV6-1
ASSEGTGARQPQH
>TRBJ2-5|TRBV7-9
ASSYTSGKETQY
>TRBJ1-5|TRBV29-1
SVSGQVNQPQH
>TRBJ2-3|TRBV6-5
ASSSGGASDTQY
>TRBJ2-1|TRBV5-1
ASSLLAGAAYNEQF
>TRBJ1-1|TRBV13
ASSLRGSGKNTEAF
>TRBJ2-3|TRBV2
ASSEVTSGPDTDTQY
>TRBJ2-7|TRBV4-1
ASSQTSGGAYEQY
>TRBJ1-1|TRBV10-3
AISAVDTHTEAF
>TRBJ2-4|TRBV6-1
ASSEVAVAKNIQY
>TRBJ2-7|TRBV10-1
ASSRAGGPSVQY
>TRBJ2-7|TRBV7-2
ASSLYSGTSGVTY
>TRBJ2-7|TRBV4-1
ASSQISGVYEQY
>TRBJ2-1|TRBV6-1
ASYSGSPYNEQF
>TRBJ2-3|TRBV19
ASSTGLPDTQY
>TRBJ2-7|TRBV19
ASSIGGQVYEQY
>TRBJ2-2|TRBV18
ASSPPGTSGRPVNTGELF
>TRBJ2-1|TRBV10-3
AISERGLALNEQF
>TRBJ2-1|TRBV11-2
ASSLGGRPDSYNEQF
>TRBJ1-5|TRBV7-2
ASSLGTTRQPQH
>TRBJ2-3|TRBV9
ASSRLTDTQY
>TRBJ2-7|TRBV7-2
ASSRDRDYEQY
>TRBJ2-7|TRBV2
ASRRSSYEQY
>TRBJ1-3|TRBV5-4
ASSFDRAGNTIY
>TRBJ2-5|TRBV7-3
ASSITSGGETQY
>TRBJ2-7|TRBV28
ASSLVAGHYEQY
>TRBJ2-1|TRBV5-1
ASSLNRDRGRNEQF
>TRBJ2-1|TRBV10-1
ASSVSGEGSNEQF
>TRBJ1-6|TRBV5-1
ASSPLGGVDSPLH
>TRBJ2-2|TRBV7-7
ASSSTGNTGELF
>TRBJ1-2|TRBV2
ASSRTGTGDRGYT
>TRBJ2-7|TRBV18
ASSPALLREQY
>TRBJ2-7|TRBV7-9
ASSLGGTAQY
>TRBJ2-7|TRBV18
ASSPPTGGSGYEQY
>TRBJ2-3|TRBV18
ASSAQRQADTQY